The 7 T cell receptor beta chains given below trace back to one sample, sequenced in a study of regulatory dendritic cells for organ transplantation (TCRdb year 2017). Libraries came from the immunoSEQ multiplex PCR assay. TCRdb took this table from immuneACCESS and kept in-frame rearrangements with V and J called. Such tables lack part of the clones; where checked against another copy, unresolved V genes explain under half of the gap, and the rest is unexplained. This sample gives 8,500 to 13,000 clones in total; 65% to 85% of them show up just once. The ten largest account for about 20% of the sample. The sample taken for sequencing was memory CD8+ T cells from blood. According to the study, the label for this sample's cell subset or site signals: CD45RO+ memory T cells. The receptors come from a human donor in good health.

CDR3 loop: CASQGRTPYEQYF. CDR3 bases: TGTGCCTCCCAGGGTAGGACACCTTACGAGCAGTACTTC. The chain couples TRBV6-1 to TRBJ2-7; a possible D gene is TRBD1 (5 bases). V was trimmed by 11 bases and J by 4 bases, leaving 18 bases between them. This CDR3 comprises 13 residues. Germline V gene data show CDR1 as MNHNS and CDR2 as SASEGT.

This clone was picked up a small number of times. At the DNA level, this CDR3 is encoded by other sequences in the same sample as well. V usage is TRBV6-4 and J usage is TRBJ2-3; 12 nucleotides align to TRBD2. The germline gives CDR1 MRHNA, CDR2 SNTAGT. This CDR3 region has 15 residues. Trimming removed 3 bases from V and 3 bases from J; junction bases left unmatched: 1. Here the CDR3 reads CASSETSGGTDTQYF. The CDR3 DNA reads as TGTGCCAGCAGTGAGACTAGCGGGGGAACAGATACGCAGTATTTT.

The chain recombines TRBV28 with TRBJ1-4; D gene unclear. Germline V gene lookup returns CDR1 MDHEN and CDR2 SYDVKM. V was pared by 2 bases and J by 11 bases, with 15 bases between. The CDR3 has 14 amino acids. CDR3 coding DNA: TGTGCCAGCAGTTTACAAGTTAGCGGTGGGAAACTGTTTTTT. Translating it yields CASSLQVSGGKLFF.

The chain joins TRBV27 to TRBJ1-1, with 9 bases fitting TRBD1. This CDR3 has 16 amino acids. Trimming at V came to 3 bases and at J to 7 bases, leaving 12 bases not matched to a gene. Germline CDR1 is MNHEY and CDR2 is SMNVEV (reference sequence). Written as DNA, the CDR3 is TGTGCCAGCAGTTTGCGAGACAGGGGGTTTAGCGGTGAAGCTTTCTTT. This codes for CASSLRDRGFSGEAFF.

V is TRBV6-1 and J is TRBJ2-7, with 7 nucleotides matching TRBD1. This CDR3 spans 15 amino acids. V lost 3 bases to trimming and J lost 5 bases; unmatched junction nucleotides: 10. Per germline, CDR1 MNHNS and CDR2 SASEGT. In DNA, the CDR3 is TGTGCCAGCAGTGATAGAGAGGGGGCTTCCCACGAGCAGTACTTC. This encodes CASSDREGASHEQYF.

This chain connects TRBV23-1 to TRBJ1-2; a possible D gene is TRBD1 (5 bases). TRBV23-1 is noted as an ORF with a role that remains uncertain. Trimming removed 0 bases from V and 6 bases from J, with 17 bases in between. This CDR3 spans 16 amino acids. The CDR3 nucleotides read TGCGCCAGCAGTCAATCCCTGGCAGGGATGGGGGATGGCTACACCTTC. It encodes CASSQSLAGMGDGYTF.

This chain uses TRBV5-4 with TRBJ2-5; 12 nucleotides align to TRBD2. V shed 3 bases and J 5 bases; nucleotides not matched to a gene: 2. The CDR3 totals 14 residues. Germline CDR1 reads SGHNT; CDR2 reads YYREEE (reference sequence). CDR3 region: CASSSSGGAETQYF. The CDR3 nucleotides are TGTGCCAGCAGCTCTAGCGGGGGGGCCGAGACCCAGTACTTC. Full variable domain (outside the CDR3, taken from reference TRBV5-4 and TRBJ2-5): ETGVTQSPTHLIKTRGQQVTLRCSSQSGHNTVSWYQQALGQGPQFIFQYYREEENGRGNFPPRFSGLQFPNYSSELNVNALELDDSALYLCASSSSGGAETQYFGPGTRLLVL.